This entry lists 25 T cell receptor beta chains sequenced from one sample in a study of T cell responses to AZD1222 COVID-19 vaccine. The table came from immunoSEQ multiplex PCR; TCRdb's copy has only in-frame clones and leaves some out. The sample carries 95,000 to 110,000 clones, around nine tenths recorded once. This specimen consisted of peripheral blood, obtained on day 0 of AZD1222 vaccination. The receptors were gathered from an adult in good health.

This clone has just one count. Distinct nucleotide sequences in the sample also encode this CDR3. This rearrangement joins TRBV7-2 to TRBJ2-7; D could derive from TRBD1 or TRBD2 (5 bases each). Trimming shortened V by 2 bases and J by 3 bases, and 11 bases separated the two germline ends. This CDR3 is built from 14 residues. Germline assignment: CDR1 SGHTA and CDR2 FQGNSA. This chain's CDR3 is CASSLLQGDYEQYF. CDR3 DNA: TGTGCCAGCAGCTTACTTCAGGGAGACTACGAGCAGTACTTC.

This rearrangement joins TRBV30 to TRBJ1-1; the D gene is possibly TRBD1 (5 bases). V was cut by 2 bases and J by 5 bases, with 12 bases left in between. The CDR3 extends over 13 amino acids. Germline lookup yields CDR1 GTSNPN and CDR2 SVGIG (reference sequence). The CDR3 region is CAWSQGAVTEAFF. For the CDR3, the DNA is TGTGCCTGGAGTCAAGGGGCTGTAACTGAAGCTTTCTTT.

This chain connects TRBV7-2 to TRBJ1-3; unclear D gene. The germline gives CDR1 SGHTA, CDR2 FQGNSA. V lost 5 bases and J 0 bases, leaving 14 bases between the germline ends. This CDR3 is 16 amino acids long. This CDR3 reads CASSPAAGISGNTIYF. The CDR3 DNA sequence: TGTGCCAGCAGCCCCGCCGCGGGGATCTCTGGAAACACCATATATTTT.

The chain has TRBV9 and TRBJ2-2, with D perhaps TRBD1 or TRBD2 (7 bases each). Trimming pared 4 bases from V and 6 bases from J, leaving 28 bases between. Germline CDR1 reads SGDLS; CDR2 reads YYNGEE. The CDR3 sequence is 19 residues long. The CDR3 protein is CASSPRRRWEGAVPGELFF. The CDR3 nucleotides are TGTGCCAGCAGCCCTAGGAGGCGGTGGGAGGGGGCAGTTCCCGGGGAGCTGTTTTTT.

The count of this clone is one. The chain has TRBV19 and TRBJ1-5; possible D gene TRBD1, 6 bases. Germline lookup yields CDR1 LNHDA and CDR2 SQIVND (reference sequence). This CDR3 has 15 residues. V was pared by 2 bases and J by 2 bases, with 10 bases between. The DNA for the CDR3 is TGTGCCAGTAGTATACCCAGGGGAGGCAATCAGCCCCAGCATTTT. This encodes CASSIPRGGNQPQHF.

The CDR3 coding sequence is TGTGCCAGCAGTCGCCGGGGTGAGACTGAAGCTTTCTTT. Translation: CASSRRGETEAFF. This chain joins TRBV27 and TRBJ1-1, with no clear D. The germline CDR1 and CDR2 sequences are MNHEY and SMNVEV (reference sequence). This CDR3 is 13 amino acids long. V dropped 5 bases and J dropped 5 bases, with 12 bases sitting between them.

This chain links TRBV2 with TRBJ2-3; no clear D. Trimming took 1 base from V and 1 from J, leaving 6 bases between them. CDR3 length equals 14 residues. The germline V gene has CDR1 SNHLY and CDR2 FYNNEI. This CDR3 reads CASSEDGGTDTQYF. The CDR3, as DNA: TGTGCCAGCAGTGAAGATGGGGGCACAGATACGCAGTATTTT.

V and J are TRBV11-2 and TRBJ2-2; the D gene is possibly TRBD2 (5 bases). The germline gives CDR1 SGHAT, CDR2 FQNNGV. Trimming shortened V by 3 bases and J by 5 bases, and 7 bases separated the two germline ends. This CDR3 has 13 residues. CDR3 sequence: CASSFRGTGELFF. The CDR3 DNA reads TGTGCCAGCAGCTTTCGGGGTACCGGGGAGCTGTTTTTT. The full variable domain, completed using reference TRBV11-2 and TRBJ2-2, is EAGVAQSPRYKIIEKRQSVAFWCNPISGHATLYWYQQILGQGPKLLIQFQNNGVVDDSQLPKDRFSAERLKGVDSTLKIQPAKLEDSAVYLCASSFRGTGELFFGEGSRLTVL.

This clone occurred once. V and J are TRBV2 and TRBJ2-1, with no clear D. The germline CDR1 and CDR2 sequences are SNHLY and FYNNEI. The V end was cut by 4 bases, the J end by 5 bases, with 12 bases between. The CDR3 spans 14 residues. The CDR3 is CASSGSASNNEQFF. CDR3 in DNA: TGTGCCAGCAGTGGGTCTGCTTCGAACAATGAGCAGTTCTTC.

The V call is TRBV28, the J call TRBJ2-5; possibly TRBD2 for D (5 bases). The CDR3 is 16 amino acids. Germline CDR1 and CDR2: MDHEN and SYDVKM. Trimming left V 5 bases short and J 3 bases short, with 19 bases between. The CDR3 reads CASSLSSRGYKETQYF. In DNA, the CDR3 is TGTGCCAGCAGTCTATCTAGCCGTGGTTATAAAGAGACCCAGTACTTC.

This chain connects TRBV7-8 to TRBJ2-3, with D tentatively TRBD1 or TRBD2 (6 bases each). CDR3 length: 16 residues. V dropped 2 bases and J dropped 0 bases, with 12 bases sitting between them. The germline gives CDR1 SGHVS, CDR2 FQNEAQ. This chain's CDR3 is CASSLRGPTSTDTQYF. CDR3 sequence (DNA): TGTGCCAGCAGCTTACGGGGGCCTACTAGCACAGATACGCAGTATTTT.

V gene TRBV20-1 combines with J gene TRBJ1-6; D ambiguous. The V and J ends lost 3 bases and 10 bases respectively, with 10 bases between them. This CDR3 has 12 residues. In germline, CDR1 is DFQATT, CDR2 SNEGSKA (reference sequence). In DNA, the CDR3 is TGCAGTGCTAGTAGTGTAAGATCACCCCTCCACTTT. It codes for CSASSVRSPLHF.

This rearrangement joins TRBV5-4 to TRBJ2-7, with TRBD2 matching over 9 bases. The germline V gene has CDR1 SGHNT and CDR2 YYREEE (reference sequence). CDR3 length: 16 amino acids. Germline trimming cut 4 bases from V and 6 bases from J; bases unmatched to any gene: 14. The CDR3 region has the DNA TGTGCCAGCAGCCTCAGTGCTGGCGGGGGGGATAGCGAGCAGTACTTC. It translates to CASSLSAGGGDSEQYF.

V usage is TRBV5-8 and J usage is TRBJ2-3; possibly TRBD1 or TRBD2 for D (5 bases each). Germline values: CDR1 SGHTS, CDR2 YDEGEE. The CDR3 is 16 amino acids. V was trimmed by 0 bases and J by 4 bases, leaving 15 bases between them. The CDR3 reads CASSLEQTLGADTQYF. CDR3 DNA sequence: TGTGCCAGCAGCTTGGAACAGACCTTGGGGGCAGATACGCAGTATTTT. The variable domain in full, with the rest retrieved from reference TRBV5-8 and TRBJ2-3, is EAGVTQSPTHLIKTRGQQATLRCSPISGHTSVYWYQQALGLGLQFLLWYDEGEERNRGNFPPRFSGRQFPNYSSELNVNALELEDSALYLCASSLEQTLGADTQYFGPGTRLTVL.

The V call is TRBV5-5, the J call TRBJ1-4, with D possibly TRBD1 on 6 matching bases. V lost 5 bases and J lost 5, with 10 bases in between. The germline V gene encodes CDR1 SGHKS and CDR2 YYEKEE (reference sequence). The CDR3 runs 13 residues. The chain's CDR3 is CASRAGANEKLFF. CDR3 DNA sequence: TGTGCCAGCAGGGCGGGGGCGAATGAAAAACTGTTTTTT.

Remarks on this clone: At one of its ends the junction is not consistent with the germline gene, which may arise from a read error. The chain employs TRBV6-6 and TRBJ1-1, with D tentatively TRBD1 (5 bases). Germline-derived CDR1 and CDR2 are MNHNY and SVGAGI (reference sequence). The CDR3 sequence is 12 residues long. The DNA for the CDR3 is TGCGGTACCGGGGGATTGAACACTGAAGCTTTCTTT. Protein sequence: CGTGGLNTEAFF.

The gene calls are TRBV5-1 and TRBJ2-2; D is tentatively TRBD1 or TRBD2 (5 bases each). Trimming took off 4 bases at V and 7 bases at J, with 11 bases between the two ends. CDR3 length: 13 amino acids. Germline V CDR1 and CDR2: SGHRS, YFSETQ. The chain's CDR3 is CASSPGTLGELFF. The CDR3 nucleotides are TGCGCCAGCAGCCCAGGGACCCTCGGGGAGCTGTTTTTT. The full variable domain, with the rest looked up from reference TRBV5-1 and TRBJ2-2, is KAGVTQTPRYLIKTRGQQVTLSCSPISGHRSVSWYQQTPGQGLQFLFEYFSETQRNKGNFPGRFSGRQFSNSRSEMNVSTLELGDSALYLCASSPGTLGELFFGEGSRLTVL.

This chain links TRBV5-4 with TRBJ1-6; TRBD1 matches at 11 bases. The CDR3 has 16 amino acids. CDR1 and CDR2 (germline): SGHNT, YYREEE (reference sequence). Losses at the gene ends were 4 bases for V and 9 bases for J; bases not matched to a gene: 9. CDR3 region: CASSPEPGTGGSPLHF. CDR3 nucleotide sequence: TGTGCCAGCAGCCCGGAACCTGGGACAGGGGGTTCACCCCTCCACTTT.

The chain is built from TRBV7-2 and TRBJ2-2; weak D call: TRBD1 (6 bases). With 6 bases removed from V and 0 bases from J, the gap between germline ends came to 11 bases. This CDR3 has 15 amino acids. The V gene's germline CDR1 is SGHTA and CDR2 FQGNSA. In DNA form, the CDR3 reads TGTGCCAGCAGTAGGACAGAGTCGAACACCGGGGAGCTGTTTTTT. It specifies CASSRTESNTGELFF. The entire variable domain, with the rest obtained from reference TRBV7-2 and TRBJ2-2, is as follows: GAGVSQSPSNKVTEKGKDVELRCDPISGHTALYWYRQSLGQGLEFLIYFQGNSAPDKSGLPSDRFSAERTGGSVSTLTIQRTQQEDSAVYLCASSRTESNTGELFFGEGSRLTVL.

J is TRBJ1-2 and V is TRBV6-4; 7 positions match TRBD1. From germline, CDR1 is MRHNA and CDR2 SNTAGT. V was pared by 3 bases and J by 5 bases, with 9 bases of the junction left unmatched. CDR3 length: 15 residues. CDR3 sequence: CASSESGSGGYGYTF. The CDR3 bases are TGTGCCAGCAGTGAGTCTGGCTCAGGGGGATATGGCTACACCTTC.

This chain connects TRBV6-5 to TRBJ1-3, with D perhaps TRBD1 (5 bases). From germline, CDR1 is MNHEY and CDR2 SVGAGI. There are 15 residues in the CDR3. Trimming pared 8 bases from V and 0 bases from J, leaving 14 bases between. CDR3 nucleotides: TGTGCCAGCTACGAGGGACGGCACTCTGGAAACACCATATATTTT. It translates to CASYEGRHSGNTIYF.

This chain joins TRBV10-2 and TRBJ2-3; D uncertain. Trimming shortened V by 3 bases and J by 6 bases, and 13 bases separated the two germline ends. The CDR3 sequence is 14 residues long. Germline values: CDR1 WSHSY, CDR2 SAAADI. CDR3 DNA: TGCGCCAGCAGTGACCCGGCCTGGTTTGATACGCAGTATTTT. The encoded protein is CASSDPAWFDTQYF.

CDR3: CASSSDRGVYNSPLHF. CDR3 sequence (DNA): TGTGCCAGCAGTTCCGACAGGGGTGTTTACAATTCACCCCTCCACTTT. The chain carries TRBV28 and TRBJ1-6; 8 positions agree with TRBD1. The CDR3 loop spans 16 amino acids. Looked up from germline, CDR1 is MDHEN and CDR2 is SYDVKM. V was clipped by 4 bases and J by 7 bases; unmatched bases: 9. The entire variable domain, with the rest obtained from reference TRBV28 and TRBJ1-6, is as follows: DVKVTQSSRYLVKRTGEKVFLECVQDMDHENMFWYRQDPGLGLRLIYFSYDVKMKEKGDIPEGYSVSREKKERFSLILESASTNQTSMYLCASSSDRGVYNSPLHFGNGTRLTVT.

The gene calls are TRBV4-3 and TRBJ1-2; D not resolved. Trimming removed 1 base from V and 7 bases from J, with 10 bases in between. The length of the CDR3 is 13 residues. Germline CDR1 is LGHNA and CDR2 is YSLEER. The CDR3 reads CASSQGRDRGYTF. CDR3 bases: TGCGCCAGCAGCCAAGGGAGGGATCGTGGCTACACCTTC.

The V gene is TRBV4-3, the J gene TRBJ1-2, with TRBD1 identical over 7 bases. The CDR3 sequence is 15 residues long. The V and J ends lost 0 bases and 3 bases, in that order; junction bases with no gene match: 4. The germline gives CDR1 LGHNA, CDR2 YSLEER. CDR3 amino acids: CASSQDTGTDYGYTF. CDR3 nucleotide sequence: TGCGCCAGCAGCCAAGATACCGGGACAGACTATGGCTACACCTTC.